The rows below give T cell receptor beta chains drawn from one sample of a study of CD8 T cells in ankylosing spondylitis. TCRdb reprocessed the 5' RACE reads via MiXCR and lists one record per CDR3 protein. This table has 200,000 to 250,000 distinct CDR3 sequences, about 17% appearing once. The material sequenced was blood, either unsorted or a sorted T cell fraction (not recorded which). Receptors originate from a male donor with ankylosing spondylitis. The CDR3 runs from the conserved cysteine through the conserved F or W. The D gene is left open where the match is weak. Where a row states a size, it is once, few, many or the class of an expanded clone; other rows omit it.

length	V	D	J	size	CDR3	DNA
14	TRBV29-1	NA	TRBJ1-2	few	CSVAPSGVFYGYTF	TGCAGCGTTGCTCCCTCCGGGGTCTTTTATGGCTACACCTTC
15	TRBV25-1	TRBD1	TRBJ1-3	NA	CASISGQASGNTIYF	TGTGCCAGCATTTCGGGACAGGCCTCGGGAAACACCATATATTTT
15	TRBV23-1	NA	TRBJ1-4	few	CASSQSRQMVKNCFF	NA
14	TRBV28	TRBD1	TRBJ1-4	NA	CASTRDREGEKLFF	TGTGCCAGCACCCGGGACAGGGAGGGTGAAAAACTGTTTTTT
14	TRBV7-2	NA	TRBJ2-2	NA	CASSFGLGAGELFF	TGTGCCAGCAGCTTCGGCCTAGGGGCCGGGGAGCTGTTTTTT
14	TRBV5-1	NA	TRBJ2-2	many	CASSFTGLTGELFF	TGCGCCAGCAGCTTCACAGGGTTGACCGGGGAGCTGTTTTTT
12	TRBV6-5	NA	TRBJ1-1	NA	CATLSLYTEAFF	TGTGCCACCCTCTCCTTGTACACTGAAGCTTTCTTT
15	TRBV12-3/TRBV12-4	NA	TRBJ2-5	few	CASSFRGAPQETQYF	TGTGCCAGCAGTTTTCGGGGGGCCCCCCAAGAGACCCAGTACTTC
14	TRBV25-1	NA	TRBJ2-7	NA	CATQTIGESYEQYF	TGTGCCACCCAAACCATAGGGGAGTCATACGAGCAGTACTTC
14	TRBV12-3/TRBV12-4	NA	TRBJ1-1	few	CASSSTDRDTEAFF	TGTGCCAGCAGTAGCACAGACAGAGACACTGAAGCTTTCTTT
17	TRBV20-1	NA	TRBJ1-3	NA	CSAVSTTDTRSGNTIYF	TGCAGTGCTGTTTCAACCACGGACACCCGCTCTGGAAACACCATATATTTT
15	TRBV9	NA	TRBJ1-1	few	CASSVDSEPDTEAFF	TGTGCCAGCAGCGTAGACTCCGAGCCGGACACTGAAGCTTTCTTT
12	TRBV30	NA	TRBJ2-5	NA	CAWSFIWETQYF	TGTGCCTGGAGTTTTATATGGGAGACCCAGTACTTC
15	TRBV3-1	NA	TRBJ2-1	NA	CASSPLRATYNEQFF	TGTGCCAGCAGCCCTCTGCGGGCCACCTACAATGAGCAGTTCTTC
15	TRBV4-1	NA	TRBJ2-5	many	CASSQDRGVQETQYF	TGCGCCAGCAGCCAAGATCGGGGAGTGCAAGAGACCCAGTACTTC
15	TRBV5-1	NA	TRBJ2-3	few	CASSPDPGLTDTQYF	TGCGCCAGCAGCCCGGACCCTGGGCTAACAGATACGCAGTATTTT
16	TRBV11-2	NA	TRBJ1-4	many	CASSLADWMQGEKLFF	TGTGCCAGCAGCTTAGCGGACTGGATGCAGGGTGAAAAACTGTTTTTT
16	TRBV7-9	TRBD1	TRBJ2-5	NA	CASSLGAGGFQETQYF	TGTGCCAGCAGCTTAGGGGCAGGGGGCTTCCAAGAGACCCAGTACTTC
15	TRBV7-9	TRBD1	TRBJ2-7	few	CASSLGQGAGYEQYF	TGTGCCAGCAGCTTAGGGCAGGGGGCAGGTTACGAGCAGTACTTC
15	TRBV7-3	TRBD1	TRBJ2-1	NA	CASSLGQGAVNEQFF	TGTGCCAGCAGCTTGGGTCAGGGGGCGGTCAATGAGCAGTTCTTC
18	TRBV3-1	TRBD2	TRBJ2-1	NA	CASSQGTSGGALANEQFF	TGTGCCAGCAGCCAAGGGACTAGCGGGGGGGCCTTGGCAAATGAGCAGTTCTTC
12	TRBV2	NA	TRBJ2-7	NA	CASSEGGHEQYF	TGTGCCAGCAGTGAAGGTGGCCACGAGCAGTACTTC
14	TRBV28	NA	TRBJ2-7	NA	CASSLHGLASEQYF	TGTGCCAGCAGTTTACACGGGCTAGCGTCCGAGCAGTACTTC
16	TRBV5-1	NA	TRBJ1-4	few	CASSEAAVGVNEKLFF	TGCGCCAGCAGCGAGGCGGCCGTAGGGGTCAATGAAAAACTGTTTTTT
12	TRBV30	NA	TRBJ2-1	few	CAWSIAGNEQFF	TGTGCCTGGAGTATCGCGGGGAATGAGCAGTTCTTC
15	TRBV3-1	NA	TRBJ2-2	few	CASSQVQGITGELFF	TGTGCCAGCAGCCAAGTCCAGGGGATAACCGGGGAGCTGTTTTTT
15	TRBV9	NA	TRBJ2-7	few	CASSAEPGQAYEQYF	TGTGCCAGCAGCGCAGAGCCGGGACAAGCCTACGAGCAGTACTTC
15	TRBV4-3	NA	TRBJ2-5	few	CASSQERGGQETQYF	TGCGCCAGCAGCCAAGAAAGGGGGGGGCAAGAGACCCAGTACTTC
16	TRBV4-1	TRBD2	TRBJ2-7	few	CASSHLSSGGVGEQYF	TGCGCCAGCAGCCACCTATCCAGCGGGGGGGTTGGCGAGCAGTACTTC
15	TRBV19	NA	TRBJ1-1	NA	CASSISDTGSPEAFF	TGTGCCAGTAGTATTTCGGACACCGGGTCCCCTGAAGCTTTCTTT
14	TRBV29-1	TRBD2	TRBJ2-3	few	CSVDLAGDTDTQYF	TGCAGCGTTGATTTAGCGGGGGACACAGATACGCAGTATTTT
18	TRBV20-1	TRBD2	TRBJ2-7	few	CSARHPSGRGTLPLEQYF	TGCAGTGCTAGACACCCTAGCGGGAGAGGAACTCTGCCCTTAGAGCAGTACTTC
11	TRBV21-1	NA	TRBJ2-7	NA	CASSPDSGPYF	TGTGCCAGCAGCCCGGACAGCGGACCGTACTTC
17	TRBV5-1	TRBD2	TRBJ2-5	few	CASSSHLAGGPQETQYF	TGCGCCAGCAGCTCCCATCTAGCGGGGGGGCCCCAAGAGACCCAGTACTTC
15	TRBV19	NA	TRBJ1-5	few	CASSIDQGLNQPQHF	TGTGCCAGTAGTATAGATCAGGGATTGAATCAGCCCCAGCATTTT
16	TRBV4-1	NA	TRBJ1-4	few	CASSQGYLRTNEKLFF	TGCGCCAGCAGCCAAGGGTACCTGCGAACGAATGAAAAACTGTTTTTT
16	TRBV5-6	NA	TRBJ2-3	few	CASSHLQEHSTDTQYF	TGTGCCAGCAGCCACCTACAGGAACATAGCACAGATACGCAGTATTTT
15	TRBV10-3	NA	TRBJ2-7	NA	CAISESAALSYEQYF	TGTGCCATCAGTGAGTCGGCAGCCCTCTCCTACGAGCAGTACTTC
15	TRBV27	TRBD1	TRBJ2-5	NA	CASSLEGQGIETQYF	TGTGCCAGCAGTTTGGAGGGACAGGGGATAGAGACCCAGTACTTC